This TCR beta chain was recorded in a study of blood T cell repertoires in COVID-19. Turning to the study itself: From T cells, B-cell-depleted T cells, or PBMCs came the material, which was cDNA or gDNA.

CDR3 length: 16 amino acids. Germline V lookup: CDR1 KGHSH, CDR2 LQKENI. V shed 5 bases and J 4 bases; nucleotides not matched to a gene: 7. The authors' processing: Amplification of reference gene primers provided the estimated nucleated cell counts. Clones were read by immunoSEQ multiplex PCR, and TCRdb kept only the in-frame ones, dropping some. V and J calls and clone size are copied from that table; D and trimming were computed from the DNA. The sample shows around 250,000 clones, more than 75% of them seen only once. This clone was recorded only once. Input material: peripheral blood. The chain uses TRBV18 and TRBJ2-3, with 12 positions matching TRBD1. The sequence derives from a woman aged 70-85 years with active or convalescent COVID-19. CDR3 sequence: CASSARDRGPPDTQYF. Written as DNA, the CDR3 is TGTGCCAGCTCAGCCCGGGACAGGGGGCCCCCAGATACGCAGTATTTT.